One and the same sample provided the 23 T cell receptor beta chains below, sequenced in a study of blood T cell repertoires in COVID-19. TCRdb keeps only in-frame clones here, not all; method: immunoSEQ multiplex PCR. This table holds more than 250,000 clones, approximately 88% found once. The sequencing sample was made of peripheral blood. The receptor source for this set is a woman between 25 and 40 years old with COVID-19, enrolled during active disease.

The chain uses TRBV11-3 and TRBJ2-5; tentatively, D is TRBD2 (7 bases). This CDR3 comprises 13 residues. V shed 6 bases and J shed 5 bases, with 13 bases lying between them. The germline CDR1 and CDR2 sequences are SGHNT and YENEEA. The CDR3 here is CASSGGAWETQYF. CDR3 DNA sequence: TGTGCCAGCAGTGGGGGGGCTTGGGAGACCCAGTACTTC.

This chain connects TRBV9 to TRBJ1-3, with 7 bases lining up with TRBD1. V was clipped by 4 bases and J by 0 bases; unmatched bases: 10. CDR1 is SGDLS, CDR2 YYNGEE, per germline. This CDR3 contains 17 residues. The CDR3 sequence: CASSPRDRPSSGNTIYF. In nucleotides, the CDR3 is TGTGCCAGCAGCCCACGGGACAGACCGAGCTCTGGAAACACCATATATTTT. The full variable domain, in which reference TRBV9 and TRBJ1-3 provide the parts outside the CDR3, is DSGVTQTPKHLITATGQRVTLRCSPRSGDLSVYWYQQSLDQGLQFLIQYYNGEERAKGNILERFSAQQFPDLHSELNLSSLELGDSALYFCASSPRDRPSSGNTIYFGEGSWLTVV.

For this clone: Other nucleotide sequences in the sample specify the same CDR3. The gene calls are TRBV5-4 and TRBJ1-1; D unresolved. Trimming pared 7 bases from V and 1 base from J, leaving 8 bases between. This CDR3 has 12 residues. Per germline, CDR1 SGHNT and CDR2 YYREEE (reference sequence). The CDR3 protein is CASSFGNTEAFF. Here the CDR3 DNA reads TGTGCCAGCTCCTTCGGGAACACTGAAGCTTTCTTT.

As for this clone: Distinct nucleotide sequences in the sample also encode this CDR3. The chain carries TRBV6-5 and TRBJ1-6; 10 nucleotides line up with TRBD1. Germline CDR1 and CDR2: MNHEY and SVGAGI. With V trimmed by 2 bases and J by 10 bases, 5 bases remained unmatched. This CDR3 contains 15 residues. CDR3 amino acids: CASSYGDRGDSPLHF. CDR3 coding DNA: TGTGCCAGCAGTTACGGGGACAGGGGCGACTCACCCCTCCACTTT.

This chain joins TRBV5-1 and TRBJ1-1; D unclear. The germline V and J ends were trimmed by 4 bases and 0 bases, with 13 bases remaining between them. From germline, CDR1 is SGHRS and CDR2 YFSETQ. The CDR3 consists of 15 residues. CDR3 sequence: CASSLGPGMNTEAFF. In nucleotides, the CDR3 is TGCGCCAGCAGCCTTGGTCCGGGGATGAACACTGAAGCTTTCTTT.

The chain has TRBV5-1 and TRBJ2-3; TRBD1 matches at 9 bases. The CDR3 length is 15 residues. The ends lost 4 bases at V and 7 bases at J; junction bases unmatched: 10. Looked up from germline, CDR1 is SGHRS and CDR2 is YFSETQ. The CDR3 region has the DNA TGCGCCAGCAGCCCTCCCGGGACAGGGAGGAATACGCAGTATTTT. Translation gives CASSPPGTGRNTQYF.

The CDR3 sequence is CASSPTASTDTQYF. The CDR3, as DNA: TGTGCCAGTAGCCCGACAGCTAGCACAGATACGCAGTATTTT. This sequence joins TRBV19 and TRBJ2-3, with a tentative D call TRBD1 (5 bases). This CDR3 has 14 residues. Germline V gives CDR1 LNHDA, CDR2 SQIVND (reference sequence). The ends were cut back, 6 bases at V and 0 bases at J, with 10 bases in the middle.

V and J are TRBV6-5 and TRBJ2-3; no reliable D call. This CDR3 is 11 amino acids long. Germline-derived CDR1 and CDR2 are MNHEY and SVGAGI. V was pared by 7 bases and J by 4 bases, with 6 bases between. The CDR3 sequence: CASTSADTQYF. CDR3 nucleotide sequence: TGTGCCAGCACCTCAGCAGATACGCAGTATTTT.

The chain recombines TRBV29-1 with TRBJ1-1; the D gene is possibly TRBD1 (6 bases). Between the trimmed V and J ends, which lost 7 bases and 5 bases, there was a span of 11 bases. Germline CDR1 is SQVTM and CDR2 is ANQGSEA. The CDR3 totals 11 residues. The CDR3 protein is CSAQQGTEAFF. The CDR3 nucleotides read TGCAGCGCCCAACAGGGAACTGAAGCTTTCTTT. Supplemented by reference TRBV29-1 and TRBJ1-1, the full variable domain reads SAVISQKPSRDICQRGTSLTIQCQVDSQVTMMFWYRQQPGQSLTLIATANQGSEATYESGFVIDKFPISRPNLTFSTLTVSNMSPEDSSIYLCSAQQGTEAFFGQGTRLTVV.

This clone was seen only once. The rearrangement joins TRBV19 to TRBJ1-5, with 8 bases that match TRBD1. This CDR3 spans 15 amino acids. Germline CDR1 is LNHDA and CDR2 is SQIVND (reference sequence). Trimming removed 5 bases from V and 5 bases from J; junction bases left unmatched: 8. CDR3 residues: CASSRQGQDHQPQHF. CDR3 nucleotides: TGTGCCAGTAGTCGACAGGGACAGGACCATCAGCCCCAGCATTTT.

Of note for this clone: The sample carries other DNA sequences with the same CDR3. This sequence joins TRBV27 and TRBJ1-2, with D possibly matching TRBD1 (5 bases). V lost 3 bases to trimming and J lost 2 bases, with 7 bases between them. Germline CDR1 and CDR2: MNHEY and SMNVEV (reference sequence). The CDR3 runs to 13 residues. The CDR3 protein is CASSLGRNYGYTF. The CDR3 DNA reads as TGTGCCAGCAGTTTGGGGCGGAACTATGGCTACACCTTC.

This chain connects TRBV14 to TRBJ1-1; no firm D call. There are 13 residues in the CDR3. V was clipped by 1 base and J by 0 bases, with 3 bases between them. Germline-derived CDR1 and CDR2 are SGHDN and FVKESK. CDR3 loop: CASSQVLNTEAFF. The CDR3 coding sequence is TGTGCCAGCAGCCAAGTCTTGAACACTGAAGCTTTCTTT.

This chain connects TRBV7-8 to TRBJ1-2, with D perhaps matching TRBD1 (6 bases). The V end was cut by 5 bases, the J end by 7 bases, with 26 bases between. In germline, CDR1 is SGHVS, CDR2 FQNEAQ. This CDR3 is 17 amino acids long. The chain's CDR3 is CASSPTTGQGRGSGYTF. In DNA form, the CDR3 reads TGTGCCAGCAGCCCAACTACGGGACAAGGCCGGGGAAGTGGCTACACCTTC.

The genes are TRBV24-1 and TRBJ1-5; 8 bases line up with TRBD1. Germline V gene sequence: CDR1 KGHDR, CDR2 SFDVKD. J gave up 7 bases and V 3 bases, and 7 bases lay outside the gene matches. This CDR3 is built from 15 residues. The CDR3 loop is CATSDNTGGRQPQHF. CDR3 bases: TGTGCCACCAGTGATAATACAGGGGGTCGGCAGCCCCAGCATTTT.

The rearrangement uses TRBV5-4 and TRBJ2-1, with 12 bases aligning to TRBD2. Losses at the gene ends were 4 bases for V and 5 bases for J; bases not matched to a gene: 7. Germline V lookup: CDR1 SGHNT, CDR2 YYREEE (reference sequence). The CDR3 covers 16 residues. The CDR3 sequence is CASSGWTSGAHNEQFF. The CDR3 DNA sequence: TGTGCCAGCAGCGGGTGGACTAGCGGGGCCCACAATGAGCAGTTCTTC.

The genes are TRBV27 and TRBJ1-1, with D tentatively TRBD1 (5 bases). The length of the CDR3 is 16 residues. Trimming left V 2 bases short and J 0 bases short, with 13 bases between. Germline CDR1 reads MNHEY; CDR2 reads SMNVEV (reference sequence). DNA for the CDR3: TGTGCCAGCAGTTTAACGGTGACAGACCTGAACACTGAAGCTTTCTTT. This gives the protein CASSLTVTDLNTEAFF.

The rearrangement links TRBV2 to TRBJ2-3; a possible D gene is TRBD1 (5 bases). CDR3 length: 14 amino acids. Germline values: CDR1 SNHLY, CDR2 FYNNEI. Trimming took off 10 bases at V and 2 bases at J, with 16 bases between the two ends. The CDR3 DNA follows: TGTGCCACCACCCCCCTAGGGGCCACAGATACGCAGTATTTT. Translating it yields CATTPLGATDTQYF. The variable domain in full, with the rest retrieved from reference TRBV2 and TRBJ2-3, is EPEVTQTPSHQVTQMGQEVILRCVPISNHLYFYWYRQILGQKVEFLVSFYNNEISEKSEIFDDQFSVERPDGSNFTLKIRSTKLEDSAMYFCATTPLGATDTQYFGPGTRLTVL.

The J gene is TRBJ1-1, the V gene TRBV6-6; a possible D gene is TRBD1 (6 bases). V was clipped by 6 bases and J by 4 bases, with 18 bases between them. Germline lookup yields CDR1 MNHNY and CDR2 SVGAGI (reference sequence). CDR3 length equals 15 residues. CDR3 nucleotides: TGTGCCAGCAGCCCCGTCGAGGGAGGGGGCACTGAAGCTTTCTTT. Translating gives CASSPVEGGGTEAFF.

The J gene is TRBJ2-2, the V gene TRBV28, with 8 bases fitting TRBD1. Germline CDR1 MDHEN, CDR2 SYDVKM. Trimming at V came to 9 bases and at J to 0 bases, leaving 6 bases not matched to a gene. This CDR3 contains 15 residues. In DNA, the CDR3 is TGTGCCAGTAGCCCGGGACAGGCGAACACCGGGGAGCTGTTTTTT. It translates to CASSPGQANTGELFF.

The V and J genes are TRBV12-3 or TRBV12-4 and TRBJ1-1; D not resolved. This CDR3 has 11 residues. Trimming took 4 bases from V and 7 from J, leaving 7 bases between them. CDR3 nucleotide sequence: TGTGCCAGCAGTTCCAGATTTGAAGCTTTCTTT. Its translation is CASSSRFEAFF.

The CDR3 sequence: CASSLSGQQNTEAFF. CDR3 DNA sequence: TGTGCCAGCAGTCTCTCGGGACAACAAAACACTGAAGCTTTCTTT. This rearrangement joins TRBV6-6 to TRBJ1-1; tentatively, D is TRBD1 (6 bases). Germline V gene lookup returns CDR1 MNHNY and CDR2 SVGAGI (reference sequence). The CDR3 length is 15 residues. The germline V and J ends were trimmed by 5 bases and 2 bases, with 15 bases remaining between them.

V is TRBV27 and J is TRBJ2-5; tentative D call: TRBD2 (7 bases). The ends were cut back, 3 bases at V and 5 bases at J, with 13 bases in the middle. The germline V gene has CDR1 MNHEY and CDR2 SMNVEV (reference sequence). This CDR3 spans 14 amino acids. The CDR3 DNA reads as TGTGCCAGCAGTTTGTGGGGGCGGGGGGAGACCCAGTACTTC. This sequence encodes CASSLWGRGETQYF.

The J gene is TRBJ2-7, the V gene TRBV13, with TRBD1 matching over 11 bases. The CDR3 extends over 15 amino acids. Losses at the gene ends were 6 bases for V and 4 bases for J; bases not matched to a gene: 8. CDR1 PRHDT and CDR2 FYEKMQ come from the germline V gene (reference sequence). CDR3 region: CASSPGTGGWYEQYF. Here the CDR3 DNA reads TGTGCCAGCAGTCCCGGGACAGGGGGATGGTACGAGCAGTACTTC.